This TCR beta chain stems from a study of blood T cell repertoires in COVID-19. The CDR3 has 15 amino acids. CDR1 MNHEY and CDR2 SVGAGI come from the germline V gene. Germline trimming cut 6 bases from V and 1 base from J; bases unmatched to any gene: 4. Only in-frame clones appear in the TCRdb table, and some are missing; sequencing was by immunoSEQ multiplex PCR. The table lists roughly 86,000 clones, 75% to 95% of them singletons. Sequenced sample: peripheral blood. The receptor comes from a woman between 45 and 65 years old in a cohort sampled during active COVID-19. The chain combines TRBV6-5 with TRBJ2-3; 10 bases fit TRBD2. CDR3 sequence: CASRPLAGGTDTQYF. As DNA, the CDR3 is TGTGCCAGCAGACCCCTAGCGGGAGGCACAGATACGCAGTATTTT.